What follows is one T cell receptor beta chain and its context. Its antigen is currently unknown. The data stem from a study of CD8+ T cells in alopecia areata. Study in general: A regimen of oral tofacitinib, 5 to 10 mg twice daily, was given to treated patients. Study-wide results and limits: Higher clonality was seen in lesional scalp than in normal scalp, especially in alopecia totalis/universalis. Scalp data also include sequences from resident alphabeta T cells of normal skin.

Sequencing used cDNA as its template, made by extracting RNA and reverse transcribing it. Profiling relied on immunoSEQ multiplex PCR, and the TCRdb table lists in-frame clones only, not all of them. The data contain roughly 140,000 clones, around half of them singletons. Germline CDR1 SGHDT, CDR2 YYEEEE. This CDR3 is built from 14 residues. V dropped 3 bases and J dropped 3 bases, with 12 bases sitting between them. T lymphocytes (CD4+ and CD8+) were sorted from PBMCs. The chain joins TRBV5-6 to TRBJ1-2; maybe TRBD1 (5 bases). The sequence derives from a human donor with alopecia areata. The sample was CD8+ T cells sorted from blood, taken at week 0. The CDR3 reads CASSYSGDYYGYTF. In DNA form, the CDR3 reads TGTGCCAGCAGCTATTCCGGGGACTACTATGGCTACACCTTC.